This TCR beta chain was recorded in a study of cytomegalovirus exposure and HLA in healthy donors. A multiplex PCR was run with 60 Vbeta primers and 13 Jbeta primers. The table came from immunoSEQ multiplex PCR; TCRdb's copy has only in-frame clones and leaves some out. Here the sample spans approximately 100,000 clones, approximately 89% being singletons. General study points: Three chains linked to CMV were shown in vitro to be specific for CMV antigens. Excluded were some V segments that proved indistinguishable, including TRBV6-2 and TRBV6-3.

Regarding this clone: The antigen remains unidentified.

The CDR3 contains 13 residues. V lost 5 bases and J 7 bases, leaving 15 bases between the germline ends. Germline V gives CDR1 SGHTA, CDR2 FQGNSA. The receptor comes from a man aged 30 to 39 in good health and CMV-seronegative. The V gene is TRBV7-2, the J gene TRBJ2-7, with D possibly being TRBD1 (6 bases). The sequenced material came from PBMCs. The CDR3 coding sequence is TGTGCCAGCAGCCAGACCAGGGGCCTGGAGCAGTACTTC. It codes for CASSQTRGLEQYF.